One and the same sample provided the 30 T cell receptor beta chains below, sequenced in a study of blood T cell repertoires in COVID-19. The repertoire was sequenced with immunoSEQ multiplex PCR; TCRdb's copy has only in-frame clones and lacks some. The sample contains more than 9,000 clones, 70% to 90% of which appear only once. The sample consisted of peripheral blood. These TCRs come from a human donor in a cohort sampled during active COVID-19.

The CDR3 here is CASSLFSRDSYEQYF. The CDR3 DNA follows: TGTGCCAGCAGCCTCTTCAGCAGGGACTCCTACGAGCAGTACTTC. The chain links TRBV7-8 to TRBJ2-7, with D possibly being TRBD1 (5 bases). V lost 5 bases and J lost 0, with 14 bases in between. This CDR3 has 15 residues. Looked up from germline, CDR1 is SGHVS and CDR2 is FQNEAQ.

The V call is TRBV6-6, the J call TRBJ2-6; 10 bases map to TRBD1. V lost 5 bases and J lost 0; bases outside the gene matches: 7. Germline-derived CDR1 and CDR2 are MNHNY and SVGAGI (reference sequence). The CDR3 is 18 amino acids. This chain's CDR3 is CASSRGGQGLSGANVLTF. DNA of the CDR3: TGTGCCAGCAGTCGGGGGGGACAGGGGCTCTCTGGGGCCAACGTCCTGACTTTC.

The table lists this clone with a count of one. The CDR3, as DNA: TGCGCCAGCAGCCAAAAAGCGGGGGATTCACCCCTCCACTTT. Amino acid sequence: CASSQKAGDSPLHF. V gene TRBV4-1 combines with J gene TRBJ1-6, with D possibly being TRBD1 (5 bases). V was pared by 2 bases and J by 8 bases, with 10 bases between. Germline V lookup: CDR1 MGHRA, CDR2 YSYEKL. The CDR3 contains 14 residues.

The chain links TRBV5-1 to TRBJ1-2, with D possibly being TRBD1 (5 bases). V dropped 0 bases and J dropped 4 bases, with 19 bases sitting between them. The CDR3 is 17 residues long. Germline V CDR1 and CDR2: SGHRS, YFSETQ. This CDR3 reads CASSLANQGQWGYGYTF. The CDR3 DNA reads as TGCGCCAGCAGCTTGGCCAACCAGGGCCAGTGGGGCTATGGCTACACCTTC.

The chain recombines TRBV27 with TRBJ1-2, with D possibly matching TRBD1 (5 bases). Germline CDR1 is MNHEY and CDR2 is SMNVEV (reference sequence). The V end was cut by 6 bases, the J end by 7 bases, with 36 bases between. This CDR3 contains 20 residues. CDR3 nucleotides: TGTGCCAGCAGGCCCAGCACGGACGGATTTATTTGGCCCCAGGGCTTTGGCTACACCTTC. Encoded protein: CASRPSTDGFIWPQGFGYTF.

A note on this clone: This could be a read error, since a much larger clone is one nucleotide away. This chain links TRBV25-1 with TRBJ2-5; TRBD2 matches at 8 bases. CDR1 is MGHDK, CDR2 SYGVNS, per germline. The CDR3 extends over 16 amino acids. The CDR3 is CVSSWGGSGMQETQYF. The CDR3 region has the DNA TGTGTCAGCAGTTGGGGGGGTAGCGGGATGCAAGAGACCCAGTACTTC.

V is TRBV27 and J is TRBJ1-2; 9 nucleotides match TRBD1. V lost 5 bases to trimming and J lost 5 bases; unmatched junction nucleotides: 9. Germline-derived CDR1 and CDR2 are MNHEY and SMNVEV (reference sequence). The CDR3 runs 15 residues. This CDR3 reads CASSPLDRGGYGYTF. In DNA form, the CDR3 reads TGTGCCAGCAGTCCCCTTGACAGGGGGGGATATGGCTACACCTTC.

The V and J genes are TRBV7-8 and TRBJ2-1, with D hard to call. Germline V gene data show CDR1 as SGHVS and CDR2 as FQNEAQ. CDR3 length equals 15 residues. V was pared by 5 bases and J by 4 bases, with 15 bases between. The CDR3 reads CASSPPGARYNEQFF. CDR3 coding DNA: TGTGCCAGCAGCCCCCCTGGTGCACGGTACAATGAGCAGTTCTTC.

This sequence joins TRBV3-1 (or the pseudogene TRBV3-2) and TRBJ2-5; D unclear. The length of the CDR3 is 15 residues. Trimming removed 5 bases at V and 5 bases at J, with 18 bases between. CDR1 is LGHDT and CDR2 is YNNKEL in the germline V gene (reference sequence). CDR3 loop: CASSSGVSFSETQYF. In DNA form, the CDR3 reads TGTGCCAGCAGCTCGGGTGTTTCTTTCTCTGAGACCCAGTACTTC.

The chain uses TRBV5-5 and TRBJ2-7; D is perhaps TRBD2 (5 bases). The germline gives CDR1 SGHKS, CDR2 YYEKEE (reference sequence). V lost 4 bases to trimming and J lost 2 bases, with 19 bases between them. The length of the CDR3 is 16 residues. This CDR3 reads CASSDTGNPTTYEQYF. The CDR3 nucleotides read TGTGCCAGCAGCGATACCGGGAATCCAACCACCTACGAGCAGTACTTC.

This sequence joins TRBV7-9 and TRBJ2-3; D is perhaps TRBD1 (5 bases). Germline loops: CDR1 SEHNR, CDR2 FQNEAQ (reference sequence). The CDR3 loop spans 16 amino acids. V was shortened by 5 bases and J by 1 base, with 16 bases between the two germline ends. CDR3 nucleotides: TGTGCCAGCAGCCGACGGACGTTCAGGGGCACAGATACGCAGTATTTT. This codes for CASSRRTFRGTDTQYF.

The chain uses TRBV27 and TRBJ1-2; the match to TRBD1 covers 7 bases. There are 14 residues in the CDR3. The germline V gene has CDR1 MNHEY and CDR2 SMNVEV (reference sequence). The V and J ends lost 7 bases and 7 bases, in that order; junction bases with no gene match: 12. The CDR3 DNA sequence: TGTGCCAGCACCGTAAACCGGGACAGCTCTGGCTACACCTTC. Protein product: CASTVNRDSSGYTF.

The CDR3 reads CASSHSMSTDTQYF. As DNA, the CDR3 is TGCGCCAGCAGCCACAGCATGAGCACAGATACGCAGTATTTT. The chain employs TRBV5-1 and TRBJ2-3, with D unresolved. The CDR3 is made up of 14 amino acids. Germline V gene data show CDR1 as SGHRS and CDR2 as YFSETQ. Trimming removed 4 bases from V and 0 bases from J, with 9 bases in between.

The chain is built from TRBV4-1 and TRBJ1-1; TRBD1 aligns across 12 bases. Germline V gene lookup returns CDR1 MGHRA and CDR2 YSYEKL. The CDR3 has 18 residues. Trimming removed 4 bases from V and 5 bases from J; junction bases left unmatched: 14. DNA of the CDR3: TGCGCCAGCAGCCCTACCGGGACAGGGGGCCAAGTAAGGACTGAAGCTTTCTTT. It yields the protein CASSPTGTGGQVRTEAFF.

V is TRBV10-2 and J is TRBJ2-3; 10 positions match TRBD2. Losses at the gene ends were 10 bases for V and 5 bases for J; bases not matched to a gene: 6. This CDR3 has 13 residues. Germline loops: CDR1 WSHSY, CDR2 SAAADI. Here the CDR3 DNA reads TGCGCCACTAGACTAGCGGGCATAGATACGCAGTATTTT. Its translation: CATRLAGIDTQYF.

V usage is TRBV14 and J usage is TRBJ2-1; possible D gene TRBD2, 6 bases. V was trimmed by 6 bases and J by 0 bases, leaving 18 bases between them. CDR3 length equals 17 residues. Germline V CDR1 and CDR2: SGHDN, FVKESK. CDR3 loop: CASSLTRGKSSYNEQFF. The CDR3 DNA reads TGTGCCAGCAGTCTCACTCGCGGGAAGAGCTCCTACAATGAGCAGTTCTTC.

The rearrangement uses TRBV6-5 and TRBJ2-2, with 9 nucleotides matching TRBD2. The CDR3 totals 14 residues. Looked up from germline, CDR1 is MNHEY and CDR2 is SVGAGI. After removal of 8 bases from V and 7 bases from J, the junction contained 8 bases not matched to a gene. The CDR3 coding sequence is TGTGCCAGCTTGTTGCGGGAGGGGATCGGGGAGCTGTTTTTT. Amino acids: CASLLREGIGELFF.

V is TRBV15 and J is TRBJ1-6; D is uncertain. With 0 bases removed from V and 5 bases from J, the gap between germline ends came to 2 bases. Looked up from germline, CDR1 is LNHNV and CDR2 is YYDKDF (reference sequence). CDR3 length: 13 amino acids. The CDR3 nucleotides read TGTGCCACCAGCAGAGATAATAATTCACCCCTCCACTTT. Protein: CATSRDNNSPLHF.

The gene calls are TRBV5-8 and TRBJ2-1; D unclear. Germline V gene lookup returns CDR1 SGHTS and CDR2 YDEGEE. V dropped 2 bases and J dropped 5 bases, with 14 bases sitting between them. The CDR3 has 15 residues. CDR3 protein: CASSLISKANNEQFF. The CDR3 DNA follows: TGTGCCAGCAGCTTAATCTCTAAAGCGAACAATGAGCAGTTCTTC.

The chain recombines TRBV18 with TRBJ2-7; no firm D call. V was cut by 3 bases and J by 4 bases, with 4 bases left in between. The CDR3 is 11 amino acids. Germline V gives CDR1 KGHSH, CDR2 LQKENI. This chain's CDR3 is CASSPGYEQYF. CDR3 bases: TGTGCCAGCTCACCCGGTTACGAGCAGTACTTC.

The chain is built from TRBV15 and TRBJ1-2; the D gene is possibly TRBD1 (5 bases). The CDR3 runs 13 residues. Germline lookup yields CDR1 LNHNV and CDR2 YYDKDF (reference sequence). V lost 2 bases, J lost 5 bases, and 9 bases lay in between. In DNA form, the CDR3 reads TGTGCCACCAGCAGAATCGGGGGTTATGGCTACACCTTC. This encodes CATSRIGGYGYTF.

The V call is TRBV20-1, the J call TRBJ1-2; 7 bases map to TRBD1. Trimming at V came to 3 bases and at J to 5 bases, leaving 12 bases not matched to a gene. The CDR3 runs 15 residues. Germline CDR1 reads DFQATT; CDR2 reads SNEGSKA (reference sequence). The CDR3 loop reads CSASPRGGLGYGYTF. The DNA for the CDR3 is TGCAGTGCTAGTCCCAGAGGGGGCCTAGGGTATGGCTACACCTTC.

By share of the sample, this clone is medium-sized. The chain recombines TRBV4-1 with TRBJ2-7, with a possible D match to TRBD2 (5 bases). CDR1 MGHRA and CDR2 YSYEKL come from the germline V gene. With 2 bases removed from V and 7 bases from J, the gap between germline ends came to 12 bases. The CDR3 runs 13 residues. The CDR3 is CASSQPLGEEQYF. CDR3 bases: TGCGCCAGCAGCCAACCTTTGGGAGAGGAGCAGTACTTC.

J is TRBJ2-3 and V is TRBV4-2; 8 nucleotides line up with TRBD1. Germline CDR1 is LGHNA and CDR2 is YNFKEQ. The V segment lost 3 bases and the J segment 10 bases; nucleotides outside the gene matches: 6. The CDR3 runs 13 residues. The CDR3 nucleotides are TGTGCCAGCAGCCAGGAGGACAGGGTGGCGCAGTATTTT. Protein product: CASSQEDRVAQYF.

CDR3 DNA sequence: TGTGCCAGCAGGGGGGACTTTGCGGGGAGGGCCGAAGATACGCAGTATTTT. Its translation: CASRGDFAGRAEDTQYF. V and J are TRBV9 and TRBJ2-3, with 7 nucleotides matching TRBD2. The CDR3 is 17 residues long. V lost 5 bases and J lost 5; bases outside the gene matches: 17. Germline-derived CDR1 and CDR2 are SGDLS and YYNGEE.

The chain links TRBV19 to TRBJ2-7, with 12 bases aligning to TRBD1. Germline assignment: CDR1 LNHDA and CDR2 SQIVND (reference sequence). With V trimmed by 6 bases and J by 7 bases, 16 bases remained unmatched. CDR3 length equals 17 residues. The chain's CDR3 is CASSPIVSGQGAREQYF. CDR3 nucleotide sequence: TGTGCCAGTAGCCCTATAGTGTCGGGACAGGGGGCCCGAGAGCAGTACTTC.

The chain joins TRBV27 to TRBJ2-7; D not certain. The CDR3 is 13 amino acids. Germline CDR1 and CDR2: MNHEY and SMNVEV (reference sequence). Trimming took 3 bases from V and 1 from J, leaving 7 bases between them. The CDR3 sequence is CASSFGVSYEQYF. The CDR3 nucleotides are TGTGCCAGCAGTTTTGGAGTTTCCTACGAGCAGTACTTC.

The CDR3 region has the DNA TGTGCCAGCAGCCCCGCCCTAGCGGGAATGGGACAGTTCTTC. Its translation: CASSPALAGMGQFF. The chain has TRBV5-6 and TRBJ2-1, with TRBD2 identical over 9 bases. After removal of 4 bases from V and 13 bases from J, the junction contained 12 bases not matched to a gene. The CDR3 has 14 residues. Per germline, CDR1 SGHDT and CDR2 YYEEEE.

This chain links TRBV27 with TRBJ2-3; TRBD2 agrees at 7 bases. Germline CDR1 MNHEY, CDR2 SMNVEV (reference sequence). This CDR3 region has 15 residues. After removal of 6 bases from V and 4 bases from J, the junction contained 10 bases not matched to a gene. CDR3 sequence: CASRQAGMTADTQYF. The CDR3 bases are TGTGCCAGCAGACAAGCGGGAATGACGGCAGATACGCAGTATTTT.

The genes are TRBV19 and TRBJ2-1; 9 positions agree with TRBD1. Germline CDR1 reads LNHDA; CDR2 reads SQIVND (reference sequence). The CDR3 has 14 residues. Trimming cost V 7 bases and J 7 bases; bases outside gene matches: 8. The CDR3 sequence is CASIGTGRSNEQFF. The CDR3, as DNA: TGTGCCAGTATTGGGACAGGGAGGTCAAATGAGCAGTTCTTC.